This T cell receptor beta chain comes out of a study of blood T cell repertoires in COVID-19. Study-level background: From the United States, Italy and Spain came samples of acute and convalescent COVID-19. T cells, B-cell-depleted T cells, or PBMCs provided the cDNA or gDNA that served as material.

Original handling: Reference gene primers were amplified, and this amplification served to estimate nucleated cell counts. The repertoire was sequenced with immunoSEQ multiplex PCR; TCRdb's copy has only in-frame clones and lacks some. That table supplies the V and J calls and clone size; D and trimming were determined from the DNA. The sample contains about 350,000 clones, roughly nine tenths of which appear only once. Between the trimmed V and J ends, which lost 4 bases and 7 bases, there was a span of 17 bases. This CDR3 spans 14 amino acids. Germline loops: CDR1 SGHTA, CDR2 FQGNSA. The V call is TRBV7-2, the J call TRBJ2-7, with a possible D match to TRBD2 (7 bases). The receptor was derived from a woman aged 55-70 years with COVID-19, enrolled during active disease. Input material: peripheral blood. The CDR3 DNA sequence: TGTGCCAGCAGCTCGGGGGGCAGCGCAATGGAGCAGTACTTC. This translates into CASSSGGSAMEQYF.